This is a list of T cell receptor beta chains from one sample in a study of vaccination and CD4 T cells after COVID-19. These TCRs are of unknown antigen specificity. Each CDR3 protein gets one entry after TCRdb re-called the PCR reads with MiXCR. The sample yields approximately 10,000 distinct CDR3 sequences, approximately 59% seen once. The sequenced sample consisted of CD4+ T cells from blood, cultured in vitro. The receptors come from a human donor who had recovered from COVID-19. Each CDR3 is given with its conserved first and last residue. The order of the fields is clone size, J gene, D gene, V gene, CDR3 DNA, CDR3 protein. D genes are given only for firm matches. Clone size is given for some rows only: seen once, a few or many times, or a class if the clone is expanded.

size: -
J: TRBJ2-3
D: -
V: TRBV20-1
DNA: TGCAGTGCTAGTATGGGGCGGGGTACAGATACGCAGTATTTT
CDR3: CSASMGRGTDTQYF

size: -
J: TRBJ2-7
D: TRBD2
V: TRBV20-1
DNA: TGCAGTGCTAGAAATAGGGTAACTAGCGGGGGGGCGGCGTCCTACGAGCAGTACTTC
CDR3: CSARNRVTSGGAASYEQYF

size: large
J: TRBJ2-5
D: TRBD2
V: TRBV5-4
DNA: TGTGCCAGCAGCCCCCCTCCAGGGACTAGCGAAGAGACCCAGTACTTC
CDR3: CASSPPPGTSEETQYF

size: few
J: TRBJ1-5
D: -
V: TRBV6-2/TRBV6-3
DNA: TGTGCCAGCAGCTGGGAGACTTTTCCCAATCAGCCCCAGCATTTT
CDR3: CASSWETFPNQPQHF

size: -
J: TRBJ1-1
D: -
V: TRBV6-1
DNA: TGTGCCAGCAGTCCTTTTCGAGGACGTGGGGTTAGGGCTGAAGCTTTCTTT
CDR3: CASSPFRGRGVRAEAFF

size: few
J: TRBJ1-2
D: TRBD1
V: TRBV7-9
DNA: TGTGCCAGCAGCTTTGAGGCAGGGGGGCCCCCCGGCTACACCTTC
CDR3: CASSFEAGGPPGYTF

size: -
J: TRBJ2-1
D: -
V: TRBV20-1
DNA: TGCAGTTTGGGTAGAAGGGATAATGAGCAGTTCTTC
CDR3: CSLGRRDNEQFF

size: -
J: TRBJ2-3
D: TRBD1
V: TRBV27
DNA: TGTGCCAGCAGTGCCCGTGGGACAGGTACACGGACCACAGATACGCAGTATTTT
CDR3: CASSARGTGTRTTDTQYF

size: few
J: TRBJ1-6
D: TRBD1
V: TRBV27
DNA: TGTGCCAGCAGTTTATTACCTTTGGGACAGGGGAGGGCTTCACCCCTCCACTTT
CDR3: CASSLLPLGQGRASPLHF

size: -
J: TRBJ1-2
D: -
V: TRBV20-1
DNA: TGCAGTGCTACCCGAAGCGGGGGCGCGGGTTATGGCTACACCTTC
CDR3: CSATRSGGAGYGYTF

size: -
J: TRBJ1-2
D: -
V: TRBV2
DNA: TGTGCCAGCAGGGAGGGCCAAGCTAGGCATGGCTACACCTTC
CDR3: CASREGQARHGYTF

size: -
J: TRBJ1-5
D: TRBD1
V: TRBV19
DNA: TGTGCCAGTAATCCGGACAGGGGGCCAAGTCAGCCCCAGCATTTT
CDR3: CASNPDRGPSQPQHF

size: once
J: TRBJ1-1
D: -
V: TRBV5-4
DNA: TGTGCCAGCAGCTCGACCCCAGACAGGTTGAACACTGAAGCTTTCTTT
CDR3: CASSSTPDRLNTEAFF

size: -
J: TRBJ2-3
D: -
V: TRBV7-2
DNA: TGTGCCAGCAGCTTAATGGCCGGCACAGATACGCAGTATTTT
CDR3: CASSLMAGTDTQYF

size: few
J: TRBJ1-2
D: TRBD1
V: TRBV14
DNA: TGTGCCAGCAGCCTAGGACAGGGGTATGGCTACACCTTC
CDR3: CASSLGQGYGYTF

size: few
J: TRBJ1-1
D: -
V: TRBV20-1
DNA: TGCAGTGCTGAGGACACCCAGGGGCGAGCTTTCTTT
CDR3: CSAEDTQGRAFF

size: -
J: TRBJ2-2
D: TRBD2
V: TRBV11-1
DNA: TGTGCCAGCAGCTTAGGGACTAGCGGGAGGCGTGGCGGGGAGCTGTTTTTT
CDR3: CASSLGTSGRRGGELFF

size: -
J: TRBJ2-7
D: -
V: TRBV2
DNA: TGTGCCAGCAGGCCCTTTGTGGGTGGGAGCGGCTACGAGCAGTACTTC
CDR3: CASRPFVGGSGYEQYF

size: once
J: TRBJ1-2
D: -
V: TRBV10-2
DNA: TGCGCCAGCAGTGAGTCGAATCCCTCCTGGGATGGCTACACCTTC
CDR3: CASSESNPSWDGYTF

size: -
J: TRBJ2-1
D: TRBD1
V: TRBV5-4
DNA: TGTGCCAGCAGCTTGGACAGGGGCTACAATGAGCAGTTCTTC
CDR3: CASSLDRGYNEQFF

size: -
J: TRBJ1-1
D: TRBD1
V: TRBV19
DNA: TGTGCCAGTACTGAGGGACAGGGGGGTCGGAGGGGCACTGAAGCTTTCTTT
CDR3: CASTEGQGGRRGTEAFF

size: -
J: TRBJ2-7
D: TRBD2
V: TRBV11-3
DNA: TGTGCCAGCAGCCCAACCGGGGGACTAGCGGGAACCGAGCAGTACTTC
CDR3: CASSPTGGLAGTEQYF

size: -
J: TRBJ1-2
D: -
V: TRBV7-9
DNA: TGTGCCAGCAGCCCCACAGGGCTTAACTATGGCTACACCTTC
CDR3: CASSPTGLNYGYTF

size: -
J: TRBJ2-7
D: -
V: TRBV6-2/TRBV6-3
DNA: TGTGCCAGCAGTAGACCTTCGGGGGGCGGATTATACGAGCAGTACTTC
CDR3: CASSRPSGGGLYEQYF

size: -
J: TRBJ2-7
D: TRBD2
V: TRBV7-8
DNA: TGTGCCAGCAGCATAAGGGAGGGTAAATTCTACGAGCAGTACTTC
CDR3: CASSIREGKFYEQYF

size: -
J: TRBJ1-2
D: -
V: TRBV18
DNA: TGTGCCAGTTCGCCGATCCGAGACCTAGAAAACTATGGCTACACCTTC
CDR3: CASSPIRDLENYGYTF

size: few
J: TRBJ1-1
D: -
V: TRBV6-2/TRBV6-3
DNA: TGTGCCAGCAGTTATCAGAACACTGAAGCTTTCTTT
CDR3: CASSYQNTEAFF

size: -
J: TRBJ2-7
D: -
V: TRBV20-1
DNA: TGCAGTGCATCTAAAGGGGCCTACGAGCAGTACTTC
CDR3: CSASKGAYEQYF

size: -
J: TRBJ1-3
D: -
V: TRBV19
DNA: TGTGCCAGTAGTACGGGGGGCACTGGAAACACCATATATTTT
CDR3: CASSTGGTGNTIYF

size: -
J: TRBJ1-5
D: -
V: TRBV19
DNA: TGTGCCACCAATTCCCGACGGAGCAACAATCAGCCCCAGCATTTT
CDR3: CATNSRRSNNQPQHF

size: large
J: TRBJ1-1
D: -
V: TRBV29-1
DNA: TGCAGCGTAACCGGGACAACGTTTAACACTGAAGCTTTCTTT
CDR3: CSVTGTTFNTEAFF

size: -
J: TRBJ1-1
D: -
V: TRBV7-9
DNA: TGTGCCAGCAGCTCCCAAGGGCGGAACACTGAAGCTTTCTTT
CDR3: CASSSQGRNTEAFF

size: -
J: TRBJ2-7
D: TRBD1
V: TRBV28
DNA: TGTGCCAGCAGGGGAACTGGACAGGGGTCGTACGAGCAGTACTTC
CDR3: CASRGTGQGSYEQYF

size: -
J: TRBJ1-2
D: -
V: TRBV7-9
DNA: TGTGCCAGCAGCAATTCCGACGGAAGAACCTATGGCTACACCTTC
CDR3: CASSNSDGRTYGYTF

size: -
J: TRBJ2-7
D: -
V: TRBV6-1
DNA: TGTGCCAGCAGTCCGCCCCGGACAGCCCTCTTCAAGCAGTACTTC
CDR3: CASSPPRTALFKQYF

size: -
J: TRBJ1-2
D: TRBD1
V: TRBV24-1
DNA: TGTGTCACCAGTGGCCAGGGGGGCTATGGCTACACCTTC
CDR3: CVTSGQGGYGYTF

size: -
J: TRBJ1-6
D: -
V: TRBV11-2
DNA: TGTGCCAGCAGCCTGAACCGGAACAATTCACCCCTCCACTTT
CDR3: CASSLNRNNSPLHF

size: -
J: TRBJ2-1
D: TRBD2
V: TRBV6-2/TRBV6-3
DNA: TGTGCCAGCCGGGAGGGTGGATACAACAATGAGCAGTTCTTC
CDR3: CASREGGYNNEQFF

size: -
J: TRBJ2-2
D: -
V: TRBV7-2
DNA: TGTGCCAGCAGCACCCGGAATTCCGGGGAGCTGTTTTTT
CDR3: CASSTRNSGELFF

size: few
J: TRBJ1-1
D: -
V: TRBV20-1
DNA: TGCAGTGCCAATTACAGGGTGGGGGTTTGGACTGAAGCTTTCTTT
CDR3: CSANYRVGVWTEAFF

size: -
J: TRBJ2-7
D: -
V: TRBV28
DNA: TGTGCCATTGATAGCGTCTCCTACGAGCAGTACTTC
CDR3: CAIDSVSYEQYF

size: -
J: TRBJ1-1
D: -
V: TRBV11-3
DNA: TGTGCCAGCAGCCCACAGGGTACTGAAGCTTTCTTT
CDR3: CASSPQGTEAFF

size: few
J: TRBJ2-2
D: -
V: TRBV7-3
DNA: TGTGCCAGCAGCCCGAGAGGGCAGGGGGGCACCGGGGAGCTGTTTTTT
CDR3: CASSPRGQGGTGELFF

size: once
J: TRBJ2-7
D: TRBD1
V: TRBV27
DNA: TGTGCCAGCAGCTTACAGGGGGGCTACGAGCAGTACTTC
CDR3: CASSLQGGYEQYF

size: -
J: TRBJ1-1
D: TRBD1
V: TRBV6-1
DNA: TGTGCCAGCAGTGGTGGACAGGGTTTACGAGCTTTCTTT
CDR3: CASSGGQGLRAFF

size: -
J: TRBJ2-7
D: TRBD2
V: TRBV20-1
DNA: TGCAGTGCTTGGGGGGGGATCGAGCAGTACTTC
CDR3: CSAWGGIEQYF

size: -
J: TRBJ1-5
D: -
V: TRBV11-2
DNA: TGTGCCAGCAGCCATAACTTCGATCAGCCCCAGCATTTT
CDR3: CASSHNFDQPQHF

size: few
J: TRBJ1-2
D: TRBD1
V: TRBV20-1
DNA: TGCAGTGCTGGACAGGCTAACTATGGCTACACCTTC
CDR3: CSAGQANYGYTF

size: -
J: TRBJ1-3
D: -
V: TRBV30
DNA: TGTGCCTGGAGTGCCAGCTCTGGAAACACCATATATTTT
CDR3: CAWSASSGNTIYF

size: -
J: TRBJ1-5
D: TRBD1
V: TRBV7-2
DNA: TGTGCCAGCAGGGGGACAGTCAATCAGCCCCAGCATTTT
CDR3: CASRGTVNQPQHF